This T cell receptor beta chain is drawn from a study of metastatic and nonmetastatic thyroid tumors. Methods used by the authors: Between-group CDR3 differences, defined by clinicopathological status, yielded a distant-metastasis classifier for papillary thyroid cancer. Via MiXCR, TCRdb re-called the PCR reads. The V and J calls follow TCRdb's processing rather than the paper's. The sample shows roughly 35,000 clones, about a sixth of them seen only once. This clone was seen at least ten times. Among the patients, none had received any treatment before thyroid surgery. The V end lost 3 bases, the J end lost 2 bases, and 19 bases lay between the germline ends. The CDR3 is made up of 17 amino acids.

This chain uses TRBV12-3 or TRBV12-4 with TRBJ2-5; TRBD2 is a possible D gene (5 bases). The sample consisted of blood. The TCR was taken from a female donor with papillary thyroid cancer or a benign thyroid nodule (not recorded which). Some clones in this sample may be carry-over from other donors' samples. CDR3 loop: CASSFPMDASPQETQYF. CDR3 DNA sequence: TGTGCCAGCAGTTTCCCCATGGACGCTAGCCCGCAAGAGACCCAGTACTTC.